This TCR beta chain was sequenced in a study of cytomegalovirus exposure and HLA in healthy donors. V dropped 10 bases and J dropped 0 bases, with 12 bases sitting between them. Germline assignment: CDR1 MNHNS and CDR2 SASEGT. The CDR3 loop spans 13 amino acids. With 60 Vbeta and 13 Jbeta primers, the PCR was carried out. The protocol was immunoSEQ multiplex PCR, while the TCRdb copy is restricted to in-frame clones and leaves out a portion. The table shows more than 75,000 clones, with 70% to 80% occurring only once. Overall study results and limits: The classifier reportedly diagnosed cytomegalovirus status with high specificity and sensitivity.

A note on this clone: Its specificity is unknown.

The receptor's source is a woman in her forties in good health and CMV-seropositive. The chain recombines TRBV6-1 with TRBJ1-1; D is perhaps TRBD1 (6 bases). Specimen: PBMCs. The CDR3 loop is CATTTGMNTEAFF. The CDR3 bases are TGTGCCACTACGACAGGCATGAACACTGAAGCTTTCTTT.